The 12 T cell receptor beta chains given below trace back to one sample, sequenced in a study of blood T cell repertoires in COVID-19. Only in-frame clones appear in the TCRdb table, and some are missing; sequencing was by immunoSEQ multiplex PCR. The data hold around 100,000 clones, with roughly 85% observed a single time. Sequenced: peripheral blood. These receptor sequences come from a woman aged 70-85 years with acute or convalescent COVID-19.

J is TRBJ1-2 and V is TRBV27; D is unclear. Between the trimmed V and J ends, which lost 2 bases and 7 bases, there was a span of 23 bases. This CDR3 is 17 amino acids long. Germline CDR1 and CDR2: MNHEY and SMNVEV (reference sequence). In nucleotides, the CDR3 is TGTGCCAGCAGTTTAGTTGGAGCCCTACTTACCAGCGGTGGCTACACCTTC. Translated: CASSLVGALLTSGGYTF.

This chain joins TRBV10-3 and TRBJ2-5; D is perhaps TRBD1 (7 bases). The V gene's germline CDR1 is ENHRY and CDR2 SYGVKD. This CDR3 comprises 18 residues. V lost 3 bases and J lost 3, with 23 bases in between. CDR3 amino acids: CAISDSGKGAGSEETQYF. Written as DNA, the CDR3 is TGTGCCATCAGTGATTCTGGGAAGGGGGCGGGGAGCGAAGAGACCCAGTACTTC.

This clone was counted only a few times. The chain is built from TRBV5-1 and TRBJ1-6; TRBD1 might be the D (6 bases). The CDR3 is made up of 19 amino acids. The V gene lost 3 bases and the J gene lost 0 bases, with 19 bases spanning the gap. Germline V lookup: CDR1 SGHRS, CDR2 YFSETQ. CDR3 DNA sequence: TGCGCCAGCAGCTCGGGGATCAGGACAGCGAGCTCCTATAATTCACCCCTCCACTTT. Its translation is CASSSGIRTASSYNSPLHF.

The chain carries TRBV4-1 and TRBJ2-5; a possible D gene is TRBD1 (6 bases). This CDR3 is 12 amino acids long. V was shortened by 5 bases and J by 6 bases, with 10 bases between the two germline ends. Looked up from germline, CDR1 is MGHRA and CDR2 is YSYEKL. The CDR3 sequence is CASSGDRQTQYF. In DNA, the CDR3 is TGCGCCAGCAGCGGAGACAGGCAGACCCAGTACTTC.

This clone was seen a single time. This chain links TRBV27 with TRBJ1-2; no reliable D call. CDR1 is MNHEY, CDR2 SMNVEV, per germline (reference sequence). Trimming stripped 6 bases from V and 7 bases from J, with 12 bases between. The CDR3 is 12 residues long. CDR3 nucleotide sequence: TGTGCCAGCAGGGACTCGTCAGCTGGCTACACCTTC. It translates to CASRDSSAGYTF.

This clone occurred a few times. The chain combines TRBV19 with TRBJ2-1, with 9 bases lining up with TRBD2. This CDR3 has 18 amino acids. The germline V gene has CDR1 LNHDA and CDR2 SQIVND (reference sequence). V shed 7 bases and J 0 bases; nucleotides not matched to a gene: 13. Here the CDR3 DNA reads TGTGCCAGTAACCATTGGGCTAGCGGGGCGAGCTCCTACAATGAGCAGTTCTTC. This sequence encodes CASNHWASGASSYNEQFF.

The chain recombines TRBV5-1 with TRBJ2-2; D possibly corresponds to TRBD2 (5 bases). Between the trimmed V and J ends, which lost 4 bases and 1 base, there was a span of 11 bases. The CDR3 sequence is 15 residues long. The germline V gene encodes CDR1 SGHRS and CDR2 YFSETQ. The chain's CDR3 is CASSRGSGNTGELFF. The CDR3 DNA is TGCGCCAGCAGCCGGGGTTCGGGGAACACCGGGGAGCTGTTTTTT. Full variable domain (remainder filled in from reference TRBV5-1 and TRBJ2-2): KAGVTQTPRYLIKTRGQQVTLSCSPISGHRSVSWYQQTPGQGLQFLFEYFSETQRNKGNFPGRFSGRQFSNSRSEMNVSTLELGDSALYLCASSRGSGNTGELFFGEGSRLTVL.

This clone was seen a few times. This chain joins TRBV29-1 and TRBJ1-2; D possibly corresponds to TRBD1 (5 bases). V was cut by 3 bases and J by 4 bases, with 15 bases left in between. Germline V CDR1 and CDR2: SQVTM, ANQGSEA. The CDR3 contains 14 residues. Here the CDR3 DNA reads TGCAGCGTTGATCCCGGGGGGATGTTCTATGGCTACACCTTC. Translating it yields CSVDPGGMFYGYTF.

The chain uses TRBV7-3 and TRBJ2-2, with D uncertain. The CDR3 has 13 residues. Trimming took 5 bases from V and 4 from J, leaving 8 bases between them. Germline values: CDR1 SGHTA, CDR2 FQGTGA. The DNA of the CDR3 is TGTGCCAGCAGCGTCTGGGCCACCGGGGAGCTGTTTTTT. Protein: CASSVWATGELFF.

This chain joins TRBV7-8 and TRBJ1-5, with TRBD1 as a possible D gene (6 bases). The CDR3 contains 16 residues. The germline V and J ends were trimmed by 0 bases and 0 bases, with 9 bases remaining between them. Per the germline V gene, CDR1 is SGHVS and CDR2 is FQNEAQ. This CDR3 is CASSLANRVSNQPQHF. The CDR3 DNA reads as TGTGCCAGCAGCTTAGCAAACAGGGTTAGCAATCAGCCCCAGCATTTT.

This chain links TRBV7-6 with TRBJ2-3; no clear D gene. The CDR3 runs 14 residues. Germline lookup yields CDR1 SGHVS and CDR2 FNYEAQ. The germline V and J ends were trimmed by 0 bases and 4 bases, with 8 bases remaining between them. CDR3 nucleotides: TGTGCCAGCAGCTTAGCGCTGACTTCAGATACGCAGTATTTT. This translates into CASSLALTSDTQYF.

The chain has TRBV7-8 and TRBJ1-2; D possibly corresponds to TRBD1 (5 bases). V dropped 6 bases and J dropped 0 bases, with 11 bases sitting between them. The germline CDR1 and CDR2 sequences are SGHVS and FQNEAQ. The CDR3 has 14 residues. The CDR3 spells CASSSTTANYGYTF. The CDR3 coding sequence is TGTGCCAGCAGTTCTACGACAGCTAACTATGGCTACACCTTC.